These T cell receptor beta chains were read from a single sample in a study of cytomegalovirus exposure and HLA in healthy donors. Some clones are missing from TCRdb's copy, which holds only in-frame ones; the method was immunoSEQ multiplex PCR. The sample includes approximately 92,000 clones, about four fifths of them seen just once. Sequencing was performed on PBMCs. These receptors came from an older woman in good health and CMV-seropositive. CDR3s include the opening cysteine and the closing phenylalanine or tryptophan. A D gene is named only where the DNA matches it firmly. Where a row states a size, it is once, few, many or the class of an expanded clone; other rows omit it.

clone_size,d_call,j_call,v_call,cdr3_nt,cdr3_aa
NA,NA,TRBJ1-1,TRBV4-3,TGCGCCAGCAGCCACGGACGGGGGAAGAACGCTGAAGCTTTCTTT,CASSHGRGKNAEAFF
NA,NA,TRBJ2-3,TRBV2,TGTGCCAGCAGTGGAGAACGACTAGATCAAGAAGATACGCAGTATTTT,CASSGERLDQEDTQYF
NA,TRBD2,TRBJ2-7,TRBV7-2,TGTGCCAGCAGCTTAGAACTAGCGGGAGGGCCGGAGCAGTACTTC,CASSLELAGGPEQYF
once,NA,TRBJ2-3,TRBV7-3,TGTGCCAGCAGCCATCAAATAGAAACCTCAACTAGCTTAGATACGCAGTATTTT,CASSHQIETSTSLDTQYF
NA,TRBD1,TRBJ2-7,TRBV10-1,TGCGCCAGCAGTGAGTACCGGACAGGGGGCTACGAGCAGTACTTC,CASSEYRTGGYEQYF
few,NA,TRBJ2-3,TRBV15,TGTGCCACCAGCCCTCCCGGCACAGATACGCAGTATTTT,CATSPPGTDTQYF
NA,TRBD1,TRBJ1-2,TRBV19,TGTGCCAGTAGTATCCTGGACAGGGGAGGATATGGCTACACCTTC,CASSILDRGGYGYTF
NA,TRBD2,TRBJ2-1,TRBV5-5,TGTGCCAGCAGCTATCGACTAGCGGGAGGGTATGAGCAGTTCTTC,CASSYRLAGGYEQFF
NA,TRBD1,TRBJ2-1,TRBV19,TGTGCCAGTAGTATCGGACAGGGCAATGAGCAGTTCTTC,CASSIGQGNEQFF
NA,NA,TRBJ2-1,TRBV30,TGTGCCTGGAGTGGGCCCACCTACAATGAGCAGTTCTTC,CAWSGPTYNEQFF
NA,NA,TRBJ2-1,TRBV30,TGTGCCTCAAGGTCAGGGAATGAGCAGTTCTTC,CASRSGNEQFF
once,NA,TRBJ2-3,TRBV27,TGTGCCAGCAGTTTAATCGCGGGGAATCCCACAGATACGCAGTATTTT,CASSLIAGNPTDTQYF
NA,TRBD1,TRBJ2-5,TRBV28,TGTGCCAGCAGTTTATGGGGGACAGGAGAGCAGTACTTC,CASSLWGTGEQYF
NA,NA,TRBJ2-5,TRBV20-1,TGCAGTGCTAGCCAGCTCCAGGCCCAGTACTTC,CSASQLQAQYF
NA,TRBD2,TRBJ2-2,TRBV7-2,TGTGCCAGCAGCTTTCGGACTAGCCGGACCGGGGAGCTGTTTTTT,CASSFRTSRTGELFF
NA,NA,TRBJ2-1,TRBV2,TGTGCCAGCGGTGGGACAAATTACAATGAGCAGTTCTTC,CASGGTNYNEQFF
once,NA,TRBJ1-3,TRBV30,TGTGCCTGGCAAAGAGCGGGCTCTGGAAACACCATATATTTT,CAWQRAGSGNTIYF
NA,NA,TRBJ2-1,TRBV12-5,TGTGCTAGTGGTTTAGGCGGAAGCTCCTACAATGAGCAGTTCTTC,CASGLGGSSYNEQFF
NA,TRBD2,TRBJ2-7,TRBV5-1,TGCGCCAGCAGCTCCGGGGGACTAGCGGAGGCCTACGAGCAGTACTTC,CASSSGGLAEAYEQYF
NA,NA,TRBJ2-3,TRBV5-4,TGTGCCAGCAGGGGAGACACCGAGAGCACAGATACGCAGTATTTT,CASRGDTESTDTQYF
NA,TRBD2,TRBJ2-1,TRBV5-1,TGCGCCAGCAGCTCAGAGGGCGGGAGGGCGGAGCAGTTCTTC,CASSSEGGRAEQFF
NA,TRBD2,TRBJ2-1,TRBV11-3,TGTGCCAGCAGCTTAGTAGGACTAGCGGGAGTATTCTATGAGCAGTTCTTC,CASSLVGLAGVFYEQFF
NA,NA,TRBJ2-2,TRBV6-4,TGTGCCAGCAGGGCCGGGAGTAACACCGGGGAGCTGTTTTTT,CASRAGSNTGELFF
NA,TRBD2,TRBJ2-2,TRBV2,TGTGCCAGCGGGGGGACTAGCGGGAGCTCCGGGGAGCTGTTTTTT,CASGGTSGSSGELFF
NA,NA,TRBJ2-2,TRBV21-1,TGTGCCAGCAGCAAAACCCAGGGCATCGGGGAGCTGTTTTTT,CASSKTQGIGELFF
NA,NA,TRBJ1-5,TRBV6-5,TGTGCCAGCAGCCAGGACGGGAATTATCAGCCCCAGCATTTT,CASSQDGNYQPQHF
few,TRBD2,TRBJ2-7,TRBV5-1,TGCGCCAGCAGCTACGGACTAGCGGGAGTTATCCACGAGCAGTACTTC,CASSYGLAGVIHEQYF
NA,NA,TRBJ1-2,TRBV11-1,TGTGCCAGCAGCCCTGGAGGGTCCGGTGGCTACACCTTC,CASSPGGSGGYTF
NA,TRBD1,TRBJ2-7,TRBV18,TGTGCCAGCTCACCCCGACAGGGGACCTACGAGCAGTACTTC,CASSPRQGTYEQYF
NA,TRBD2,TRBJ2-1,TRBV6-6,TGTGCCAGCAGTTCAATTCTAGCGGGAGCACGGGGGCAGTTCTTC,CASSSILAGARGQFF
few,TRBD2,TRBJ2-5,TRBV4-1,TGCGCCAGCAGCCAAGCCGGATGGGGACTAGCGGGAGAAGAGACCCAGTACTTC,CASSQAGWGLAGEETQYF
NA,TRBD2,TRBJ2-3,TRBV7-9,TGTGCCAGCAGCCCGCGGGGCGGGAGTACCACAGATACGCAGTATTTT,CASSPRGGSTTDTQYF
NA,NA,TRBJ1-1,TRBV7-2,TGTGCCAGCAGCGTGACAGCGAACACTGAAGCTTTCTTT,CASSVTANTEAFF
NA,NA,TRBJ2-7,TRBV20-1,TGCAGTGCTAGAGAAAGCGTGCCACAGTACTTC,CSARESVPQYF
NA,NA,TRBJ2-6,TRBV11-3,TGTGCCAGCAGATTCCGGGACTTCTCTGGTGCCAACGTCCTGACTTTC,CASRFRDFSGANVLTF
NA,TRBD2,TRBJ2-7,TRBV9,TGTGCCAGCAGCGCTACCGGGACTAGCGGGAACTACGAGCAGTACTTC,CASSATGTSGNYEQYF
NA,NA,TRBJ2-2,TRBV6-5,TGTGCCAGCCACAAAGGGACATTTAAAACCGGGGAGCTGTTTTTT,CASHKGTFKTGELFF
NA,NA,TRBJ2-4,TRBV19,TGTGCCAGTAGTATAACGAGGGCAGGTACCCTAGCCAAAAACATTCAGTACTTC,CASSITRAGTLAKNIQYF
few,TRBD2,TRBJ2-3,TRBV4-1,TGCGCCAGCAGCCAAGAAATGGCGGGAGCAATATCAGATACGCAGTATTTT,CASSQEMAGAISDTQYF
few,TRBD1,TRBJ1-2,TRBV27,TGTGCCAGCAGTTTGGGGGGACAGCACTATGGCTACACCTTC,CASSLGGQHYGYTF
NA,TRBD2,TRBJ2-2,TRBV14,TGTGCCAGCAGCCCCGGACTAGCGGGAGTAAGGATCGGGGAGCTGTTTTTT,CASSPGLAGVRIGELFF
NA,TRBD1,TRBJ1-6,TRBV11-2,TGTGCCAGCAGGCAGCCGGGACAGTGGAATTCACCCCTCCACTTT,CASRQPGQWNSPLHF
NA,TRBD1,TRBJ1-1,TRBV6-5,TGTGCCAGCAGACTGGACAGGGGGAACACTGAAGCTTTCTTT,CASRLDRGNTEAFF
once,TRBD1,TRBJ1-5,TRBV19,TGTGCCACTAGGGACAGGGGTGATCAGCCCCAGCATTTT,CATRDRGDQPQHF
NA,NA,TRBJ2-7,TRBV19,TGTGCCAGTAGTCCCCGCCGGCAGGGTAGCTCCTACGAGCAGTACTTC,CASSPRRQGSSYEQYF
once,NA,TRBJ1-4,TRBV19,NA,CASSQDFGPGGEKLFF
NA,NA,TRBJ1-3,TRBV28,TGTGCCAGCAGTACTTCTACAGGGTACGGAAACACCATATATTTT,CASSTSTGYGNTIYF
NA,NA,TRBJ2-7,TRBV19,TGTGCCAGTAGTATAGCGGGAGTCTCCTACGAGCAGTACTTC,CASSIAGVSYEQYF
NA,NA,TRBJ2-3,TRBV4-3,TGCGCCAGCAGCCAAGTATTTTCTCGGTCGGGCAGGGGAACAGATACGCAGTATTTT,CASSQVFSRSGRGTDTQYF